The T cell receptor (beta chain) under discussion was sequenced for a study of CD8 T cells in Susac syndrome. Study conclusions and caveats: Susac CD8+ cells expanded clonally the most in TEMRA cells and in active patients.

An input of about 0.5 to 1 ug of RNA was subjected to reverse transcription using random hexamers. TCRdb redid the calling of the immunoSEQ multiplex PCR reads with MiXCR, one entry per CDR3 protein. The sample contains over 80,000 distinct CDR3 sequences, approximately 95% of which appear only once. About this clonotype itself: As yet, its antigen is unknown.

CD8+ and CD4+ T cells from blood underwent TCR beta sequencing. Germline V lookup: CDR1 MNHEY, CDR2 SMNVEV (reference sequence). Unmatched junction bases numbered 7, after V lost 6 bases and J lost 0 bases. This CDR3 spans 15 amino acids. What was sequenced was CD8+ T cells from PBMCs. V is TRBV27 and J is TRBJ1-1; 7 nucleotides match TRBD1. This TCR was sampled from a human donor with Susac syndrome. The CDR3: CASRPHTGVNTEAFF. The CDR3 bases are TGTGCCAGCAGGCCTCACACAGGGGTGAACACTGAAGCTTTCTTT.